This TCR beta chain was found in a study of cytomegalovirus exposure and HLA in healthy donors. The study ran its PCR with 60 Vbeta and 13 Jbeta primers. Only in-frame clones appear in the TCRdb table, and some are missing; sequencing was by immunoSEQ multiplex PCR. The sample has 150,000 to 200,000 clones; 70% to 90% are singletons. CDR3 length: 13 residues. Losses at the gene ends were 5 bases for V and 7 bases for J; bases not matched to a gene: 5. This cohort consisted of healthy bone marrow donors. The sequencing sample was made of PBMCs. The V call is TRBV5-3, the J call TRBJ2-2, with 7 bases that match TRBD1. TRBV5-3 is sorted into the ORF group, with uncertain function. This sequence was found in a woman aged 25 to 45 in good health and CMV-seronegative. The CDR3 region is CARRRRDSGELFF. CDR3 in DNA: TGTGCCAGAAGGCGCCGGGACAGCGGGGAGCTGTTTTTT.